This entry concerns a single T cell receptor (beta chain). Its matching antigen is unknown. The sample comes from a study of shared clonotypes between healthy human individuals. Profiling relied on immunoSEQ multiplex PCR, and the TCRdb table lists in-frame clones only, not all of them. The sample lists over 1.4 million clones; around 97% were seen once. Study outcomes and limitations: Despite large depth, sorted-subset datasets appeared incompletely sequenced.

V was shortened by 0 bases and J by 2 bases, with 9 bases between the two germline ends. CDR3 size: 15 residues. Per germline, CDR1 SGHDT and CDR2 YYEEEE. This clonotype originated in a young man in good health. V and J are TRBV5-6 and TRBJ2-1; the D gene is possibly TRBD2 (5 bases). The sample was naive CD4+ T cells sorted from blood. The subset is: CD45RA+ positively selected. DNA of the CDR3: TGTGCCAGCAGCTTGGGTAGCGCTACCTACAATGAGCAGTTCTTC. Translated, it gives CASSLGSATYNEQFF.